Following are 5 T cell receptor beta chains from one sample sequenced in a study of beta chain features in type 1 diabetes. General study findings and limits: There was a moderate but significant shortening of TCRB CDR3s in all four CD4+ subsets of Type 1 diabetes patients.

What these receptors recognize is not known. Expressed TCRB transcripts were sequenced because the entire RNA isolate underwent reverse transcription. Here immunoSEQ multiplex PCR was the method, and the copy in TCRdb shows in-frame clones only, minus some. This sample has 100,000 to 150,000 clones, with roughly a sixth found just once. The sequenced sample consisted of central memory CD4+ T cells from blood. Receptors were obtained from a man in his late teens or twenties with type 1 diabetes.

This chain joins TRBV9 and TRBJ2-1; weak D call: TRBD2 (6 bases). CDR1 is SGDLS, CDR2 YYNGEE, per germline. This CDR3 has 14 residues. The V end was cut by 0 bases, the J end by 6 bases, with 10 bases between. The CDR3 loop is CASSVVGGANEQFF. The CDR3 region has the DNA TGTGCCAGCAGCGTAGTTGGAGGGGCCAATGAGCAGTTCTTC.

The table lists this clone with many counts. The genes are TRBV9 and TRBJ2-5, with a tentative D call TRBD2 (6 bases). Germline CDR1 reads SGDLS; CDR2 reads YYNGEE. The CDR3 covers 13 residues. V gave up 3 bases and J gave up 4 bases, with 10 bases separating them. The CDR3 region has the DNA TGTGCCAGCAGCGCGCCGGGAGCAGAGACCCAGTACTTC. Translating it yields CASSAPGAETQYF.

The gene calls are TRBV30 and TRBJ2-3; possible D gene TRBD2, 6 bases. This CDR3 region has 15 residues. CDR1 and CDR2 (germline): GTSNPN, SVGIG (reference sequence). Trimming pared 7 bases from V and 1 base from J, leaving 18 bases between. CDR3 protein: CAYGRDRGGTDTQYF. The CDR3 nucleotides read TGTGCCTACGGGCGGGATCGAGGGGGCACAGATACGCAGTATTTT.

This clone has more than one count but fewer than ten. The V and J genes are TRBV7-2 and TRBJ2-1; no firm D call. Trimming took off 5 bases at V and 9 bases at J, with 8 bases between the two ends. This CDR3 region has 11 residues. CDR1 and CDR2 from the germline V gene are SGHTA and FQGNSA. The CDR3 DNA follows: TGTGCCAGCAGCCGCCTCCGTGAGCAGTTCTTC. It codes for CASSRLREQFF. The full variable domain, with the rest looked up from reference TRBV7-2 and TRBJ2-1, is GAGVSQSPSNKVTEKGKDVELRCDPISGHTALYWYRQSLGQGLEFLIYFQGNSAPDKSGLPSDRFSAERTGGSVSTLTIQRTQQEDSAVYLCASSRLREQFFGPGTRLTVL.

Concerning this clone itself: The same CDR3 arises from other DNA sequences in this sample as well. This rearrangement joins TRBV7-6 to TRBJ2-5; D ambiguous. V was cut by 5 bases and J by 4 bases, with 8 bases left in between. Germline assignment: CDR1 SGHVS and CDR2 FNYEAQ. CDR3 size: 12 residues. This CDR3 is CASSPLRETQYF. In nucleotides, the CDR3 is TGTGCCAGCAGCCCCCTAAGAGAGACCCAGTACTTC.